A single sample gave rise to the 16 T cell receptor beta chains below, sequenced in a study of T cells after yellow fever vaccination. Each CDR3 protein is one row after TCRdb ran MiXCR on the 5' RACE reads. The sample has 450,000 to 600,000 distinct CDR3 sequences, roughly 13% seen once. The specimen comprised PBMCs, sampled on the day of the yellow fever booster vaccination. The source of these receptors is a man younger than 40 who received the YFV17D yellow fever vaccine.

The V and J genes are TRBV15 and TRBJ2-7; 8 positions agree with TRBD1. The CDR3 length is 16 residues. V was clipped by 1 base and J by 0 bases; unmatched bases: 5. Germline V CDR1 and CDR2: LNHNV, YYDKDF (reference sequence). Here the CDR3 reads CATSRGQGISSYEQYF. CDR3 DNA sequence: TGTGCCACCAGCAGAGGACAGGGGATTAGCTCCTACGAGCAGTACTTC.

Only a few counts were recorded for this clonotype. The chain links TRBV12-3 or TRBV12-4 to TRBJ2-2, with D perhaps TRBD1 or TRBD2 (6 bases each). The CDR3 runs to 17 residues. Trimming shortened V by 7 bases and J by 6 bases, and 24 bases separated the two germline ends. The CDR3 is CASTIEGVAEPSGELFF. CDR3 nucleotide sequence: TGTGCCAGCACCATCGAGGGGGTAGCGGAGCCCTCCGGGGAGCTGTTTTTT.

The chain recombines TRBV28 with TRBJ2-5; 7 bases map to TRBD1. CDR1 is MDHEN, CDR2 SYDVKM, per germline. This CDR3 spans 12 amino acids. The ends lost 9 bases at V and 1 base at J; junction bases unmatched: 2. The DNA of the CDR3 is TGTGCCAGTGGGACAGCCCAAGAGACCCAGTACTTC. The encoded protein is CASGTAQETQYF.

There are many counts of this clonotype. The V gene is TRBV12-3 or TRBV12-4, the J gene TRBJ2-3, with 9 bases fitting TRBD2. CDR3 size: 15 residues. Unmatched junction bases numbered 5, after V lost 3 bases and J lost 4 bases. The CDR3 region has the DNA TGTGCCAGCAGTTTGGCGGGAGGGCGGGCAGATACGCAGTATTTT. Translated, it gives CASSLAGGRADTQYF.

This clonotype has a count of ten or more. The chain uses TRBV20-1 and TRBJ2-5; 9 nucleotides agree with TRBD2. The CDR3 sequence is 15 residues long. The J segment lost 3 bases and the V segment lost 6 bases, leaving 11 bases of the junction unmatched. CDR1 and CDR2 from the germline V gene are DFQATT and SNEGSKA (reference sequence). Here the CDR3 DNA reads TGCAGTGCCTCCCGTGGGACTAGCTATGAAGAGACCCAGTACTTC. Its translation: CSASRGTSYEETQYF.

This chain connects TRBV12-3 or TRBV12-4 to TRBJ2-6, with 9 bases identical to TRBD1. The CDR3 extends over 16 amino acids. V shed 5 bases, J shed 3 bases, and the junction held 5 bases outside the gene matches. The CDR3 loop is CASSGDRVFGANVLTF. In DNA form, the CDR3 reads TGTGCCAGCAGTGGGGACAGGGTCTTTGGGGCCAACGTCCTGACTTTC.

Only a few counts were recorded for this clonotype. The chain joins TRBV7-9 to TRBJ2-1; 11 bases fit TRBD2. This CDR3 spans 17 amino acids. J was trimmed by 6 bases and V by 5 bases; bases with no gene match: 12. Germline values: CDR1 SEHNR, CDR2 FQNEAQ (reference sequence). CDR3 coding DNA: TGTGCCAGCAGCGGAGGGACTAGCGGTTCAATTTTCAATGAGCAGTTCTTC. Its translation: CASSGGTSGSIFNEQFF. The full variable domain, with the rest looked up from reference TRBV7-9 and TRBJ2-1, is DTGVSQNPRHKITKRGQNVTFRCDPISEHNRLYWYRQTLGQGPEFLTYFQNEAQLEKSRLLSDRFSAERPKGSFSTLEIQRTEQGDSAMYLCASSGGTSGSIFNEQFFGPGTRLTVL.

The genes are TRBV20-1 and TRBJ1-1; D is uncertain. The germline CDR1 and CDR2 sequences are DFQATT and SNEGSKA (reference sequence). The CDR3 runs 11 residues. DNA of the CDR3: TGCAGCTACTTTCCGAACACTGAAGCTTTCTTT. It codes for CSYFPNTEAFF.

This clonotype was seen more than once but under ten times. V and J are TRBV30 and TRBJ2-1, with 7 bases fitting TRBD1. The length of the CDR3 is 16 residues. Germline trimming cut 0 bases from V and 1 base from J; bases unmatched to any gene: 6. CDR1 is GTSNPN, CDR2 SVGIG, per germline (reference sequence). CDR3 coding DNA: TGTGCCTGGAGTGTACTGAGGGACAGATCCTACAATGAGCAGTTCTTC. This gives the protein CAWSVLRDRSYNEQFF.

Only a few counts were recorded for this clonotype. The V and J genes are TRBV29-1 and TRBJ2-1, with D maybe TRBD2 (6 bases). The length of the CDR3 is 14 residues. V lost 1 base, J lost 0 bases, and 7 bases lay in between. CDR1 SQVTM and CDR2 ANQGSEA come from the germline V gene. In DNA, the CDR3 is TGCAGCGTTGAAGTGCGGGACTCCTACAATGAGCAGTTCTTC. Its translation: CSVEVRDSYNEQFF.

This clonotype was found a few times. The chain combines TRBV9 with TRBJ2-3, with 9 bases matching TRBD2. The CDR3 length is 16 residues. V lost 3 bases and J lost 6; bases outside the gene matches: 11. Germline V gene lookup returns CDR1 SGDLS and CDR2 YYNGEE. The CDR3 sequence: CASSASSGTAVDTQYF. The CDR3 coding sequence is TGTGCCAGCAGCGCATCTAGCGGGACGGCCGTGGATACGCAGTATTTT.

Note on this clonotype: The junction shows a germline mismatch at one end, possibly a read error. The V call is TRBV27, the J call TRBJ1-1; maybe TRBD1 (6 bases). The CDR3 is 16 residues long. The germline V gene has CDR1 MNHEY and CDR2 SMNVEV (reference sequence). CDR3: CTSSLTGRMANTEAFF. In nucleotides, the CDR3 is TGCACCAGCAGTCTCACAGGGAGGATGGCGAACACTGAAGCTTTCTTT.

The V call is TRBV3-1, the J call TRBJ2-1; 7 positions agree with TRBD2. Per the germline V gene, CDR1 is LGHDT and CDR2 is YNNKEL (reference sequence). CDR3 length: 16 residues. Trimming removed 8 bases from V and 1 base from J; junction bases left unmatched: 11. The CDR3 protein is CASRGSSGPSYNEQFF. The CDR3 DNA sequence: TGTGCCAGCCGAGGTTCTAGCGGACCATCCTACAATGAGCAGTTCTTC.

The chain carries TRBV18 and TRBJ2-7, with TRBD1 matching over 7 bases. This CDR3 has 14 residues. The trim removed 3 bases at V and 3 bases at J, leaving 5 bases unmatched. From germline, CDR1 is KGHSH and CDR2 LQKENI. CDR3: CASSPQGVGYEQYF. CDR3 DNA: TGTGCCAGCTCACCCCAGGGGGTCGGCTACGAGCAGTACTTC.

This clonotype showed up many times. This chain connects TRBV7-9 to TRBJ2-1, with 7 bases fitting TRBD2. The CDR3 is 11 residues long. Germline assignment: CDR1 SEHNR and CDR2 FQNEAQ (reference sequence). J gave up 9 bases and V 5 bases, and 1 base lay outside the gene matches. Here the CDR3 reads CASSGEGEQFF. The CDR3, as DNA: TGTGCCAGCAGCGGGGAGGGTGAGCAGTTCTTC.

The chain employs TRBV6-2 or TRBV6-3 and TRBJ2-7, with 8 bases matching TRBD1. CDR3 length: 15 amino acids. The germline V gene encodes CDR1 MNHEY and CDR2 SVGEGT. Losses at the gene ends were 6 bases for V and 4 bases for J; bases not matched to a gene: 11. CDR3 nucleotides: TGTGCCAGCAGGTTTTCGGACAGGGAATTGTACGAGCAGTACTTC. Encoded protein: CASRFSDRELYEQYF.